This T cell receptor (beta chain) was obtained from a study of blood T cell repertoires in COVID-19. In the study overall: Sites across the United States, Italy and Spain contributed samples from acute and convalescent COVID-19.

With 1 base removed from V and 6 bases from J, the gap between germline ends came to 5 bases. CDR1 and CDR2 (germline): SEHNR, FQNEAQ (reference sequence). The length of the CDR3 is 12 residues. As handled by the study authors: Cell counts per sample came from amplifying reference gene primers. Generated by immunoSEQ multiplex PCR, the TCRdb table keeps only in-frame clones and is missing some. Clone size and the V and J calls come from that table; the DNA yielded D and trimming. The table shows hundreds of thousands of clones, with approximately 90% occurring only once. This TCR derives from a woman aged 25 to 45 with active or convalescent COVID-19. The V and J genes are TRBV7-9 and TRBJ2-3; D ambiguous. The sequencing input was peripheral blood. In nucleotides, the CDR3 is TGTGCCAGCAGCTTAGGCGCTGATACGCAGTATTTT. This gives the protein CASSLGADTQYF.